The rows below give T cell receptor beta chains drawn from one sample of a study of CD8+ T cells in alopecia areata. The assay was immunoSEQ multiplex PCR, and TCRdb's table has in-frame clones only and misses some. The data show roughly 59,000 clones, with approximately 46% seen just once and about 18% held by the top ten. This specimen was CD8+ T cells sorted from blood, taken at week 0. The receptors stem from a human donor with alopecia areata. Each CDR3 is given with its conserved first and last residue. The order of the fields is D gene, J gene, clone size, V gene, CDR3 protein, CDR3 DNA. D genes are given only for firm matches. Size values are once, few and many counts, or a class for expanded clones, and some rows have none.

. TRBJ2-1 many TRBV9 CASSGLRDEQFF TGTGCCAGCAGCGGGTTGCGTGATGAGCAGTTCTTC
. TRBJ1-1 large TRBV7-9 CASSLAQGLNTEAFF TGTGCCAGCAGCTTAGCCCAGGGGTTGAACACTGAAGCTTTCTTT
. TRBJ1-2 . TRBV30 CAWRDLRDYGYTF TGTGCCTGGCGGGACCTCCGGGACTATGGCTACACCTTC
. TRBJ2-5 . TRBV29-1 CSVPAKTQYF TGCAGCGTCCCAGCGAAGACCCAGTACTTC
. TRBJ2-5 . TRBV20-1 CSASPQETQYF TGCAGTGCTAGTCCACAAGAGACCCAGTACTTC
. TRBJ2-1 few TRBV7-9 CASSFPRDNEQFF TGTGCCAGCAGCTTTCCCAGGGACAATGAGCAGTTCTTC
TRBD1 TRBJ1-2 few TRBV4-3 CASSPGTGGFGDGGYTF TGCGCCAGCAGCCCCGGGACAGGGGGCTTCGGGGATGGTGGCTACACCTTC
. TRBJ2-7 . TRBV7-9 CASSFLQGHEQYF TGTGCCAGCAGCTTTCTTCAAGGACACGAGCAGTACTTC
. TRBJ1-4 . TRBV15 CATSSPRNEKLFF TGTGCCACCAGCTCCCCCCGGAATGAAAAACTGTTTTTT
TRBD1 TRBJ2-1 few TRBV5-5 CASSFTGQGNEQFF TGTGCCAGCAGCTTCACGGGACAGGGCAATGAGCAGTTCTTC
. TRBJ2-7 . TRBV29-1 CSVSSSYEQYF TGCAGCGTTTCCAGCTCCTACGAGCAGTACTTC
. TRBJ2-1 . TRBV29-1 CSVEEQARGNEQFF TGCAGCGTTGAAGAACAGGCCCGGGGCAATGAGCAGTTCTTC
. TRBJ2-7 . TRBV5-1 CASSPDWGGFSYEQYF TGCGCCAGCAGCCCCGACTGGGGGGGCTTCTCCTACGAGCAGTACTTC
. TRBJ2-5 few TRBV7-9 CASSTEKIETQYF TGTGCCAGCAGCACGGAGAAAATCGAGACCCAGTACTTC
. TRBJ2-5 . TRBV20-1 CSAREVDRQYF TGCAGTGCTAGAGAAGTCGACAGGCAGTACTTC
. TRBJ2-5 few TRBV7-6 CASRSPPETQYF TGTGCCAGCAGGTCCCCCCCAGAGACCCAGTACTTC
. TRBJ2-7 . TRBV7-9 CASSLAGSPYEQYF TGTGCCAGCAGCTTAGCCGGGAGCCCTTACGAGCAGTACTTC
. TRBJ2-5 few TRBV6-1 CASKTGSETQYF TGTGCCAGTAAAACAGGGAGTGAGACCCAGTACTTC
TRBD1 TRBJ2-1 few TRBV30 CAWSTGTGHNEQFF TGTGCCTGGAGTACCGGGACAGGACACAATGAGCAGTTCTTC
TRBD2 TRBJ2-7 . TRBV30 CAWTSGSYEQYF TGTGCCTGGACTAGCGGCTCCTACGAGCAGTACTTC
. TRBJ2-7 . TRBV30 CAWSENTIYEQYF TGTGCCTGGAGTGAGAATACCATCTACGAGCAGTACTTC
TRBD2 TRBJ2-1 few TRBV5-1 CASTETSGRTSEQFF TGCGCCAGCACCGAGACTAGCGGGAGGACCAGTGAGCAGTTCTTC
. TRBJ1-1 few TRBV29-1 CSVAHLPSNTEAFF TGCAGCGTTGCCCACCTTCCAAGCAACACTGAAGCTTTCTTT
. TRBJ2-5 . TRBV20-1 CSAPGEGTQYF TGCAGTGCTCCAGGGGAGGGGACCCAGTACTTC
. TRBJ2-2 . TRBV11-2 CASSLGAGELFF TGTGCCAGCAGCTTAGGGGCAGGGGAGCTGTTTTTT
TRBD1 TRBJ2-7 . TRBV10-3 CAISGSIKTGGYEQYF TGTGCCATCAGTGGTTCGATAAAGACAGGGGGCTACGAGCAGTACTTC
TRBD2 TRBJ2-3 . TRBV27 CASQERGGTDTQYF TGTGCCAGCCAGGAGCGGGGGGGCACAGATACGCAGTATTTT
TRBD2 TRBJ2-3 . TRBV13 CASSRPRSGLAGTDTQYF TGTGCCAGCAGCCGACCTCGATCCGGACTAGCGGGAACAGATACGCAGTATTTT
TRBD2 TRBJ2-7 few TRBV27 CASSLYYIAGKEYEQYF TGTGCCAGCAGTTTATATTATATAGCGGGAAAGGAATACGAGCAGTACTTC
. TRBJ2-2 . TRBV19 CASKVENTGELFF TGTGCCAGTAAGGTGGAAAACACCGGGGAGCTGTTTTTT
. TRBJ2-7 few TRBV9 CASSVGVAASYEQYF TGTGCCAGCAGCGTAGGGGTAGCGGCGTCCTACGAGCAGTACTTC
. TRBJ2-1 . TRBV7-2 CASSPPRTVSEQFF TGTGCCAGCAGCCCCCCCCGGACTGTTAGTGAGCAGTTCTTC
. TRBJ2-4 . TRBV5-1 CASSLYGALNIQYF TGCGCCAGCAGCTTGTACGGAGCATTAAACATTCAGTACTTC
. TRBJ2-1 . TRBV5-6 CASSLGVNEQFF TGTGCCAGCAGCTTGGGAGTCAATGAGCAGTTCTTC
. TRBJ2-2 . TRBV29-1 CSATGSNTGELFF TGCAGCGCCACAGGGTCTAACACCGGGGAGCTGTTTTTT
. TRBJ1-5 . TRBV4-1 CASSQGNQPQHF TGCGCCAGCAGCCAGGGTAATCAGCCCCAGCATTTT
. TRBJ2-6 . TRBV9 CASSGGGSGANVLTF TGTGCCAGCAGCGGTGGGGGCTCTGGGGCCAACGTCCTGACTTTC
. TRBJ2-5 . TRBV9 CASSLSGSPSETQYF TGTGCCAGCAGCCTTAGCGGATCACCCTCAGAGACCCAGTACTTC
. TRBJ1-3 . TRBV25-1 CASSGGYSGNTIYF TGTGCCAGCAGTGGGGGATACTCTGGAAACACCATATATTTT
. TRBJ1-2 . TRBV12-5 CASGLVNRGGQGTDGYTF TGTGCTAGTGGTTTGGTAAATAGGGGCGGTCAGGGGACGGATGGCTACACCTTC
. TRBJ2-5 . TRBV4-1 CASSQDRETQYF TGCGCCAGCAGCCAAGATCGGGAGACCCAGTACTTC